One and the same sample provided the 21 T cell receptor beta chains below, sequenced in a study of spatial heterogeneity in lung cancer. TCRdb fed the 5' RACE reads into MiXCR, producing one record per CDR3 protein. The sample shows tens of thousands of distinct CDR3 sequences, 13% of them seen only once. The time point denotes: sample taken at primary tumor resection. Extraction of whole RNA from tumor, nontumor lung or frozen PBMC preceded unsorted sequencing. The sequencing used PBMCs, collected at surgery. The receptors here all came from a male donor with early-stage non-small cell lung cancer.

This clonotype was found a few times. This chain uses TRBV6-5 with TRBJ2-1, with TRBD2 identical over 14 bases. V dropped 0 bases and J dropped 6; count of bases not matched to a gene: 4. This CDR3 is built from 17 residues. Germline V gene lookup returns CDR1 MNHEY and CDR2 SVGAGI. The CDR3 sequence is CASSYSMGLAGVNEQFF. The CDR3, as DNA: TGTGCCAGCAGTTACTCGATGGGACTAGCGGGAGTCAATGAGCAGTTCTTC.

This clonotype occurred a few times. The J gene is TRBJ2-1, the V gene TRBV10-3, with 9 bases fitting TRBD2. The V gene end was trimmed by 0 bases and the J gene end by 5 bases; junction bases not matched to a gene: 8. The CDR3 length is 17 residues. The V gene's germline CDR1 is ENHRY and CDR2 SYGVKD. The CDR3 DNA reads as TGTGCCATCAGTGAGTCCGGGGCGGGAGGGCCGAACAATGAGCAGTTCTTC. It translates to CAISESGAGGPNNEQFF.

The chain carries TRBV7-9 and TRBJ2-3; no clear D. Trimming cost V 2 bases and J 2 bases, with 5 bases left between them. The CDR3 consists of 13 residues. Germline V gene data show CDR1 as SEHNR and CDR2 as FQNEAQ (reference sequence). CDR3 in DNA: TGTGCCAGCAGCTTACAGTTCACAGATACGCAGTATTTT. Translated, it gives CASSLQFTDTQYF. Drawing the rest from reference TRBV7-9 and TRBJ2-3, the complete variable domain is DTGVSQNPRHKITKRGQNVTFRCDPISEHNRLYWYRQTLGQGPEFLTYFQNEAQLEKSRLLSDRFSAERPKGSFSTLEIQRTEQGDSAMYLCASSLQFTDTQYFGPGTRLTVL.

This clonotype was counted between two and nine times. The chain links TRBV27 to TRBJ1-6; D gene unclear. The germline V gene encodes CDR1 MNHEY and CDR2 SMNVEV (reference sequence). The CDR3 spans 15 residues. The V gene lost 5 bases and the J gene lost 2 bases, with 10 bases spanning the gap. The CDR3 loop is CASSTVTPYNSPLHF. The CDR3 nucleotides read TGTGCCAGCAGTACTGTCACCCCCTATAATTCACCCCTCCACTTT.

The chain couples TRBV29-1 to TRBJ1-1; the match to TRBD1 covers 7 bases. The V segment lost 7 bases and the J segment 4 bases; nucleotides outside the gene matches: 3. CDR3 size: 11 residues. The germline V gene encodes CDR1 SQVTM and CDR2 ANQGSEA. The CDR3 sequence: CSGDRATEAFF. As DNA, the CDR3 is TGCAGCGGTGACAGGGCCACTGAAGCTTTCTTT.

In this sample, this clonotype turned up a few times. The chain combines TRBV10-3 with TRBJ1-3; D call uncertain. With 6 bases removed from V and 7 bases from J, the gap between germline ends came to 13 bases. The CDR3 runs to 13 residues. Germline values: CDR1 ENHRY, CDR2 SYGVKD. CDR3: CAISGRTPNTIYF. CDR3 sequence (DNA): TGTGCCATCAGCGGTAGGACGCCCAACACCATATATTTT.

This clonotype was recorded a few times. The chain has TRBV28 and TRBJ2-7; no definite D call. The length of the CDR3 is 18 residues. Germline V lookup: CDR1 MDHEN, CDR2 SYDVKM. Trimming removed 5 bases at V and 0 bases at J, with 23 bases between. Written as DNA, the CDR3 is TGTGCCAGCAGTCAGCGTACCCTTAAAGCGATCAGCTCCTACGAGCAGTACTTC. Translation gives CASSQRTLKAISSYEQYF. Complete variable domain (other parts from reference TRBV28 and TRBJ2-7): DVKVTQSSRYLVKRTGEKVFLECVQDMDHENMFWYRQDPGLGLRLIYFSYDVKMKEKGDIPEGYSVSREKKERFSLILESASTNQTSMYLCASSQRTLKAISSYEQYFGPGTRLTVT.

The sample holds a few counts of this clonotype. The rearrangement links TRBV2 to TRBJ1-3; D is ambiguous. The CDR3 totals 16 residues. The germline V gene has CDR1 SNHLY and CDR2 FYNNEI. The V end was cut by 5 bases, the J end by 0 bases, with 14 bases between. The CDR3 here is CASSNGRVSSGNTIYF. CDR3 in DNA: TGTGCCAGCAGTAATGGACGTGTAAGCTCTGGAAACACCATATATTTT.

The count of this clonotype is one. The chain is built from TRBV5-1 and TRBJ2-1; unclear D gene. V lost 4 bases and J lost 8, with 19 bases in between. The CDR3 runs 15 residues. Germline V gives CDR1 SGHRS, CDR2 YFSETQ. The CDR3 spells CASSPYTPDRDEQFF. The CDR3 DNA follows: TGCGCCAGCAGCCCATATACTCCGGACCGGGATGAGCAGTTCTTC.

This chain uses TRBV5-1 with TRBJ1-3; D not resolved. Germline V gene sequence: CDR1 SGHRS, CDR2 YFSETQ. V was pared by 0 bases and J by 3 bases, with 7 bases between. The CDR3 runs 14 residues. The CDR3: CASSLAGYGNTIYF. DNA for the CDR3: TGCGCCAGCAGCTTGGCGGGGTATGGAAACACCATATATTTT. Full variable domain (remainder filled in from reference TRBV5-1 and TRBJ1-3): KAGVTQTPRYLIKTRGQQVTLSCSPISGHRSVSWYQQTPGQGLQFLFEYFSETQRNKGNFPGRFSGRQFSNSRSEMNVSTLELGDSALYLCASSLAGYGNTIYFGEGSWLTVV.

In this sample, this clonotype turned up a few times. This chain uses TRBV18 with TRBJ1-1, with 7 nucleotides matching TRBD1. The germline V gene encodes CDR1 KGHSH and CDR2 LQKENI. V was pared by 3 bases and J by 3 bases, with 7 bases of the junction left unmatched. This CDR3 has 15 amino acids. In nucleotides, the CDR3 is TGTGCCAGCTCACCCAAGACAGGGTCGGACACTGAAGCTTTCTTT. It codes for CASSPKTGSDTEAFF.

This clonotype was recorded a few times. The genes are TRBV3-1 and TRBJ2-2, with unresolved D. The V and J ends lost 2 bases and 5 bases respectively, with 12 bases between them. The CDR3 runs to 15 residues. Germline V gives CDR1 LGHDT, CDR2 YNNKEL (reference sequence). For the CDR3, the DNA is TGTGCCAGCAGCCAATCGGGCCTTGGGACCGGGGAGCTGTTTTTT. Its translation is CASSQSGLGTGELFF. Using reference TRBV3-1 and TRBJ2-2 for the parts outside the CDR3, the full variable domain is DTAVSQTPKYLVTQMGNDKSIKCEQNLGHDTMYWYKQDSKKFLKIMFSYNNKELIINETVPNRFSPKSPDKAHLNLHINSLELGDSAVYFCASSQSGLGTGELFFGEGSRLTVL.

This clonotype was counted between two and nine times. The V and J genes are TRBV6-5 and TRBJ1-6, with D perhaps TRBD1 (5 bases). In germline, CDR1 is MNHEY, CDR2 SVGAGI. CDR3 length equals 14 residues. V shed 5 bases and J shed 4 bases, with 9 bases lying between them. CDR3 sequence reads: CASSLTGYNSPLHF. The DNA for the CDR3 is TGTGCCAGCAGTCTCACAGGATATAATTCACCCCTCCACTTT.

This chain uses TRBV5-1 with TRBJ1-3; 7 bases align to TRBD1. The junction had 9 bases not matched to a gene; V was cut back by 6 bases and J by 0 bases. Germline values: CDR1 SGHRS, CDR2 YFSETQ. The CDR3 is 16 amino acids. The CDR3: CASTPETGISGNTIYF. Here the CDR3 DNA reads TGCGCCAGCACTCCGGAGACAGGGATCTCTGGAAACACCATATATTTT.

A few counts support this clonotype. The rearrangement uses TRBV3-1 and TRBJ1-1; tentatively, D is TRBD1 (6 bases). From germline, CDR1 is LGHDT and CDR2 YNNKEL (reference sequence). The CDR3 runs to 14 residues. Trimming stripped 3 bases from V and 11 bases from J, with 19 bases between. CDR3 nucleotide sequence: TGTGCCAGCAGCCAGATTACAGGGTCGGGTCGCGCTTTCTTT. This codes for CASSQITGSGRAFF.

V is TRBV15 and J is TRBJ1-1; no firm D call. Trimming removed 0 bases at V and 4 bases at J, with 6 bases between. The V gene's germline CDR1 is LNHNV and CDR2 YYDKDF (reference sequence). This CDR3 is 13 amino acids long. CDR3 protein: CATSRDGVTEAFF. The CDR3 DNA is TGTGCCACCAGCAGAGACGGAGTCACTGAAGCTTTCTTT. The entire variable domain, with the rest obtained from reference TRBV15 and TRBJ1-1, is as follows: DAMVIQNPRYQVTQFGKPVTLSCSQTLNHNVMYWYQQKSSQAPKLLFHYYDKDFNNEADTPDNFQSRRPNTSFCFLDIRSPGLGDTAMYLCATSRDGVTEAFFGQGTRLTVV.

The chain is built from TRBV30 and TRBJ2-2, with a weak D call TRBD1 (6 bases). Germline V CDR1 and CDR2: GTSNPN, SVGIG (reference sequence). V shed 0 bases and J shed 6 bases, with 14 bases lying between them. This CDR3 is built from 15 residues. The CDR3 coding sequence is TGTGCCTGGAGTGTACGACAGGCGTTGGCCGGGGAGCTGTTTTTT. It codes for CAWSVRQALAGELFF.

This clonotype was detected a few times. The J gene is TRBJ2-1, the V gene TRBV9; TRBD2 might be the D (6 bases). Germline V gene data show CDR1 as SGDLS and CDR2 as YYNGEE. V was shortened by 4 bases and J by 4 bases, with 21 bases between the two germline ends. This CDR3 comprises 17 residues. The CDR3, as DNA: TGTGCCAGCAGCCCCCCGCGGGGAGCGGGTGGGTACAATGAGCAGTTCTTC. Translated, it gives CASSPPRGAGGYNEQFF. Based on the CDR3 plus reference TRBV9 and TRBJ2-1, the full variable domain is DSGVTQTPKHLITATGQRVTLRCSPRSGDLSVYWYQQSLDQGLQFLIQYYNGEERAKGNILERFSAQQFPDLHSELNLSSLELGDSALYFCASSPPRGAGGYNEQFFGPGTRLTVL.

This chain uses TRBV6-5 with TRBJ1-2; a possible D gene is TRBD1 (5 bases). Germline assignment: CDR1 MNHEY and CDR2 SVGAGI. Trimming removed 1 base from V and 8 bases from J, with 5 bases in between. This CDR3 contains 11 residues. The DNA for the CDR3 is TGTGCCAGCAGTTACTGGGGGGGCTACACCTTC. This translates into CASSYWGGYTF.

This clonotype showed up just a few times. CDR3 coding DNA: TGTGCCAGCAGCGACACAGGGTTTCAGCCCCAGCATTTT. It yields the protein CASSDTGFQPQHF. The V call is TRBV9, the J call TRBJ1-5, with D maybe TRBD1 (6 bases). The CDR3 spans 13 residues. In germline, CDR1 is SGDLS, CDR2 YYNGEE. V was cut by 3 bases and J by 6 bases, with 10 bases left in between.

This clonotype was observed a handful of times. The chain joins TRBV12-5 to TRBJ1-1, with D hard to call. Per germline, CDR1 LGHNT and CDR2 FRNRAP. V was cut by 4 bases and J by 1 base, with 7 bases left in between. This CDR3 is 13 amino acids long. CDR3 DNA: TGTGCTAGTGGTTACGGCACGAACACTGAAGCTTTCTTT. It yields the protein CASGYGTNTEAFF.